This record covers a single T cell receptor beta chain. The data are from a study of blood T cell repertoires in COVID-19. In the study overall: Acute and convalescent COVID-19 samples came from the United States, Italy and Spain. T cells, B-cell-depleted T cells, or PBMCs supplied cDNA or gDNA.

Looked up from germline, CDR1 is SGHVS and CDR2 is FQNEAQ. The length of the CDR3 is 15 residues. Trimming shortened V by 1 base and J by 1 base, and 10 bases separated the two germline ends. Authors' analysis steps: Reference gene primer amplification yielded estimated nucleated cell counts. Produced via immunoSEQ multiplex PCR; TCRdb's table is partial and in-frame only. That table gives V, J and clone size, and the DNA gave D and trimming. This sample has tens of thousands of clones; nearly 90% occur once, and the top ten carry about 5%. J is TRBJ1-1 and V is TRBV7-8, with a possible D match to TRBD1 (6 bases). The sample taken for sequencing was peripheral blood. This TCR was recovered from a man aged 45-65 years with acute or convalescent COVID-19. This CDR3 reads CASSLGLGGNTEAFF. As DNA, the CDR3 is TGTGCCAGCAGCTTAGGTTTAGGGGGGAACACTGAAGCTTTCTTT.